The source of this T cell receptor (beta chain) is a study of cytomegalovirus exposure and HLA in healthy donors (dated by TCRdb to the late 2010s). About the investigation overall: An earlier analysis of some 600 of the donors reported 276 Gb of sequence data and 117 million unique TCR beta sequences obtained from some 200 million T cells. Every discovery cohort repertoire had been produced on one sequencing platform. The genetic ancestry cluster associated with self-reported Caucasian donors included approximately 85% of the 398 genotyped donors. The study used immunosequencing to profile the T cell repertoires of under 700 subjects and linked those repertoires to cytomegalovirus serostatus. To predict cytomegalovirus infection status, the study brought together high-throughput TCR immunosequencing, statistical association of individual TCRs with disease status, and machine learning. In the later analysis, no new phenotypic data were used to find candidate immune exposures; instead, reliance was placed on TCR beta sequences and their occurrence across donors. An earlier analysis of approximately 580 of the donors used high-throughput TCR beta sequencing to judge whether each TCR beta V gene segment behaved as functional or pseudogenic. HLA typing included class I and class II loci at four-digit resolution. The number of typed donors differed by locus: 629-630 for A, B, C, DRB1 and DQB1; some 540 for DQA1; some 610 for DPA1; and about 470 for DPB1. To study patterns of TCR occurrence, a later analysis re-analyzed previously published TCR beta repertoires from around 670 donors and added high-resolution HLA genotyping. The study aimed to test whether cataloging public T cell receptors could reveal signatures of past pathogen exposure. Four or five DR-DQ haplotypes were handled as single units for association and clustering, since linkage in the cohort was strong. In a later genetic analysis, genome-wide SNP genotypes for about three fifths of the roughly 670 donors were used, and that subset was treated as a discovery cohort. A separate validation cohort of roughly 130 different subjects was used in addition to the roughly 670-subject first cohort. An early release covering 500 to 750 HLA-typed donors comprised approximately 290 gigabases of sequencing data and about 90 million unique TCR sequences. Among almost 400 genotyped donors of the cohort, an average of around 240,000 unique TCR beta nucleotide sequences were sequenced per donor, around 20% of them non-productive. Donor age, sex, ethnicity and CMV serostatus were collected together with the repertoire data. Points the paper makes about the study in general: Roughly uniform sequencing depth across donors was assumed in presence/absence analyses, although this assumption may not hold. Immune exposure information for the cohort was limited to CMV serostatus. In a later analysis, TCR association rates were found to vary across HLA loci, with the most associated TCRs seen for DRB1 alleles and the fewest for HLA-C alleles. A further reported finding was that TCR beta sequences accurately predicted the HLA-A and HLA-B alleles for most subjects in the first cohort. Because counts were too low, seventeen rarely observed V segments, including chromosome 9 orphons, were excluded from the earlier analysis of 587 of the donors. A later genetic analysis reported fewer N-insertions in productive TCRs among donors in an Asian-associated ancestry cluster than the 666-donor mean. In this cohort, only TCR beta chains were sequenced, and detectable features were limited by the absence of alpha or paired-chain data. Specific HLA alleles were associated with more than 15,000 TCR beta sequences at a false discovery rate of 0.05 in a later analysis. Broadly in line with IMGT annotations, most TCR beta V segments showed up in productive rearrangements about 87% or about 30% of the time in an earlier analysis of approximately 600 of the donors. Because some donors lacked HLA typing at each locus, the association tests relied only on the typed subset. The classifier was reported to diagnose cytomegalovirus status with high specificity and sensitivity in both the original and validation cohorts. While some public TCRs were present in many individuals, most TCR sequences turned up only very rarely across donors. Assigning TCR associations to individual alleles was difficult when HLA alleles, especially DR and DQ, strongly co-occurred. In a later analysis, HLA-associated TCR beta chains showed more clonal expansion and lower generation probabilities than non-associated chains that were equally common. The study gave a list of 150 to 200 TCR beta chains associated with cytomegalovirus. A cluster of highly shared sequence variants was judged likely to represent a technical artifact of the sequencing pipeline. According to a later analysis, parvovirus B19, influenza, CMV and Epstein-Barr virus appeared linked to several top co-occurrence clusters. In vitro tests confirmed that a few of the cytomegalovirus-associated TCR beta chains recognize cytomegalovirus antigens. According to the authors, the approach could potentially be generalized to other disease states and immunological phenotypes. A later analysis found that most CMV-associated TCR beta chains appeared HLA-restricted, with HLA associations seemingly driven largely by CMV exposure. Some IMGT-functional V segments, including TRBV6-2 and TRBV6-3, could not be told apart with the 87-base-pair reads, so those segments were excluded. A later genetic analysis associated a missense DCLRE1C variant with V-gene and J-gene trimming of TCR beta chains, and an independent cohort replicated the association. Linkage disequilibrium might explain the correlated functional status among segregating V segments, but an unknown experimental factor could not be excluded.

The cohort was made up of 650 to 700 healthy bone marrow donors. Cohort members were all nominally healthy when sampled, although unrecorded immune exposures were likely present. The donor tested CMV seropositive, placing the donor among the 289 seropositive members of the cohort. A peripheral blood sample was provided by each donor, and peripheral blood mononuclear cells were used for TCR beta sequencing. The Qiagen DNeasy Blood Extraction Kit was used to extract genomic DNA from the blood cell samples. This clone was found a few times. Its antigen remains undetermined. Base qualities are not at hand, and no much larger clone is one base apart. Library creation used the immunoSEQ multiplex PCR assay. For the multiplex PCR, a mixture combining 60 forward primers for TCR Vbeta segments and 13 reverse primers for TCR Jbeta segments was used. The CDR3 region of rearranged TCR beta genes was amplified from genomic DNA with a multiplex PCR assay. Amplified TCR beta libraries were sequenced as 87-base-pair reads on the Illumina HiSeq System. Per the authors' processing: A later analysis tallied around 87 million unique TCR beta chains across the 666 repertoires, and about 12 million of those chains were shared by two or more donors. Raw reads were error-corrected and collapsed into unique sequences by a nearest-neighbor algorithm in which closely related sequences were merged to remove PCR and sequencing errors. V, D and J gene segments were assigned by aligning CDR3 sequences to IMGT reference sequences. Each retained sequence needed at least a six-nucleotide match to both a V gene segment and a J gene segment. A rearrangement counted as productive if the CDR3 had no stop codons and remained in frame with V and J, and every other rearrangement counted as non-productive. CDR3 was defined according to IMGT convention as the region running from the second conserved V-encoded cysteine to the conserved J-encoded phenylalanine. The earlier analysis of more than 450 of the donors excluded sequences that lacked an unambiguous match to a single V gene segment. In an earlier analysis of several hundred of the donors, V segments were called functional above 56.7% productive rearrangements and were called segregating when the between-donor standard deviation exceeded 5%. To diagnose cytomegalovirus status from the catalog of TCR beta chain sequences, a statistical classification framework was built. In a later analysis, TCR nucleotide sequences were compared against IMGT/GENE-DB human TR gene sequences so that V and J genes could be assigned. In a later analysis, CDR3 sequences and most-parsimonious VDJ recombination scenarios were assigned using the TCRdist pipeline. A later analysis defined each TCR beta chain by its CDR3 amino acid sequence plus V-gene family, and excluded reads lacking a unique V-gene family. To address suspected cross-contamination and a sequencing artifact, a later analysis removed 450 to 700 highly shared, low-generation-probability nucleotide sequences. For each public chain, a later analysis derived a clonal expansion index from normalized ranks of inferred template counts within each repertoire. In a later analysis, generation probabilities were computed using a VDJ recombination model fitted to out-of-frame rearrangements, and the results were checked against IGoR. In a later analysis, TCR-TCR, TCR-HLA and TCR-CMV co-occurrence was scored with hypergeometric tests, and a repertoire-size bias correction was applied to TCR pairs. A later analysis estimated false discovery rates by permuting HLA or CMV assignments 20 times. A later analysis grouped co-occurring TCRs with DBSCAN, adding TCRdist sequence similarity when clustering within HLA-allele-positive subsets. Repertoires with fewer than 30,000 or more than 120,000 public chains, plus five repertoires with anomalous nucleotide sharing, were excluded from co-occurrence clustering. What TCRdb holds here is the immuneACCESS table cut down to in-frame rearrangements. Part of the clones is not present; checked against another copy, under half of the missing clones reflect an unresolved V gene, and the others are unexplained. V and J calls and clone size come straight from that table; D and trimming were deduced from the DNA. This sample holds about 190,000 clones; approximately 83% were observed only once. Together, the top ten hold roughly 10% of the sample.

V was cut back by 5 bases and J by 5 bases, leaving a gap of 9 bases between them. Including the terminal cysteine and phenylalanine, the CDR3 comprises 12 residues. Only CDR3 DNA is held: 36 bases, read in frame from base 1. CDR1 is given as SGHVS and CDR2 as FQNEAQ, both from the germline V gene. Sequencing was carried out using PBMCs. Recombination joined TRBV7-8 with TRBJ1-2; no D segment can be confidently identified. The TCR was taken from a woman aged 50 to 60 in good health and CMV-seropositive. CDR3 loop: CASSAGGYGYTF. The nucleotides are TGTGCCAGCAGCGCCGGAGGTTATGGCTACACCTTC.